The text below deals with one T cell receptor beta chain. The sample comes from a study of TIL therapy for anti-PD-1-resistant metastatic lung cancer. Study at large: Median tumor mutation burden was 1.5 mutations per megabase.

The immunoSEQ assay was v3. Clones were sequenced by immunoSEQ multiplex PCR, and TCRdb holds only the in-frame ones, with some missing. This table holds approximately 27,000 clones, about two thirds found once. Time point specified: pre-treatment sample, taken before nivolumab and TIL therapy. Pleural nodules or supraclavicular lymph nodes made up most of the excised metastases sampled. The clonotype was recovered from a person between 30 and 80 years old with non-small cell lung cancer. The specimen was tumor tissue, collected at baseline.

CDR3 in DNA: TGTGCCAGCAGCCCAGGGCCGCGGGGGGCCGGCTCCTACGAGCAGTACTTC. It codes for CASSPGPRGAGSYEQYF. This chain uses TRBV9 with TRBJ2-7; 8 bases agree with TRBD2. The CDR3 is 17 amino acids. V lost 4 bases and J lost 0; bases outside the gene matches: 12. CDR1 is SGDLS, CDR2 YYNGEE, per germline.